This entry features one T cell receptor beta chain sequence. Its antigen remains unidentified. No base quality information exists; no much larger clone differs at one position. The Qiagen DNeasy kit was used to extract genomic DNA both from unsorted PBMCs and from the negatively selected CD4+ and CD8+ fractions. Using primers that anneal to V and J segments, immunoSEQ multiplex PCR amplified the TCR beta CDR3 regions. A synthetic immune receptor repertoire was used to minimize amplification bias, and any remaining bias was removed computationally after sequencing. The authors' pipeline ran thus. Custom Python scripts were used to quantify repertoire diversity as the Shannon entropy index. Unsorted, CD4+ and CD8+ repertoires were analyzed separately, except for combined analyses in which CD4+ and CD8+ sequences were merged in silico. Clonal expansion was defined as a frequency increase of at least 2-fold after treatment compared with C1D1, and clones undetected at baseline were assigned a pseudocount of 0.5. Singleton clones were defined as clones with 0 or 1 copy at C1D1, and non-singleton clones were defined as clones with 2 or more copies. Clones expanded in unsorted samples were assigned a CD4+, CD8+ or unknown annotation through matching of protein sequences in sorted samples from the same patient. Wilcoxon tests were applied to paired samples to test diversity changes from C1D1 to C4D1. Here the immuneACCESS table is served through TCRdb, limited to in-frame sequences with V and J called. Missing clones are a known gap in these copies; in checked studies unresolved V genes cover under half, and the rest lacks a known reason. V, J and clone size are taken as reported in that table, and D and trimming were inferred from the DNA itself. For this sample the table gives 50,000 or so clones, of which 90% were detected only once. Of the sample, approximately 15% is held by the ten largest clones.

There are 13 amino acids in the CDR3, from cysteine to phenylalanine inclusive. The read is trimmed to its CDR3 DNA, 39 bases read in frame from base 1. V is cut by 6 bases and J by 2 bases, and the space between the germline ends is 8 bases. CDR1 KGHSH and CDR2 LQKENI are derived from the germline V gene. The sample's time point label, decoded: cycle 4 day 1 (C4D1), after 5 to 7 weeks of nivolumab. All trial patients had relapsed after autologous stem cell transplantation, with cohorts A, B and C differing in prior brentuximab vedotin exposure. The trial cohort included fewer than 60 patients with relapsed/refractory classical Hodgkin lymphoma, and each patient had a best overall response of complete response, partial response or progressive disease. In the multi-cohort phase II CheckMate 205 trial, trial patients received single-agent nivolumab. An independent review committee assessed best overall response by applying the 2007 International Working Group response criteria. Trial PBMCs were collected immediately before nivolumab initiation (C1D1) and during therapy at cycle 2 day 1 and cycle 4 day 1. Peripheral blood was collected in 8 mL Vacutainer Cell Preparation Tubes, from which PBMCs were isolated by centrifugation and then cryopreserved.

The data are from a study of PD-1 blockade in classical Hodgkin lymphoma (dated by TCRdb to 2020 to 2022). Broadly, across the study: Nivolumab dosing was 3 mg/kg intravenously every 2 weeks, continuing until either disease progression or unacceptable toxicity. The study used TCR beta sequencing and CyTOF to define a peripheral blood immune signature of response to PD-1 blockade in classical Hodgkin lymphoma.

Beyond this particular receptor, the publication reports: Baseline TCR diversity was reported to be lower in newly diagnosed patients than in healthy donors, and even lower in relapsed/refractory patients. CD4+ but not CD8+ TCR diversity rose significantly by C4D1 (p=0.0027 vs p=0.16), most apparent in complete responders (p=0.02). Lower diversity was observed in patients in whom nivolumab was started less than 1 year after ASCT, and these patients were excluded from later analyses so that confounding by immune reconstitution would be avoided. Among trial patients, those achieving complete response had baseline diversity similar to that of newly diagnosed patients, while diversity was significantly lower in partial responders and progressors. Only a single clinical trial cohort was studied, and what caused the repertoire differences, possibly disease activity or prior therapy, remained undefined.

The rearrangement combines TRBV18 with TRBJ1-3; matching of 5 bases hints at TRBD1 as the D gene. The specimen was peripheral blood mononuclear cells (PBMCs), collected before the fourth cycle of nivolumab. The clonotype was recovered from a human donor with classical Hodgkin lymphoma. The nucleotides are TGTGCCAGCTCCACAGGCGCTGGAAACACCATATATTTT. This encodes CASSTGAGNTIYF.